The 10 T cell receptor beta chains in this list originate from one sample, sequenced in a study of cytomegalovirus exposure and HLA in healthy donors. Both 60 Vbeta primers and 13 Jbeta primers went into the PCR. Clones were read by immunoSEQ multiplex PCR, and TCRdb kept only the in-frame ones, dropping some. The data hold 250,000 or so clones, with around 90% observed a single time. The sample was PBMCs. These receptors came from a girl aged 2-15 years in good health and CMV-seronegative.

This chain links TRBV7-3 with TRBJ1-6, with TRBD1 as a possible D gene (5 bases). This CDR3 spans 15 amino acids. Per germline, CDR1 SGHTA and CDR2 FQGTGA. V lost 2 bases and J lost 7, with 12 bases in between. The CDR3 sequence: CASSLHPKGNSPLHF. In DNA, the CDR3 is TGTGCCAGCAGCTTACACCCGAAGGGGAATTCACCCCTCCACTTT.

The CDR3 nucleotides read TGCAGCGTTGATGACAGATCGAACACCGGGGAGCTGTTTTTT. Its protein product is CSVDDRSNTGELFF. J is TRBJ2-2 and V is TRBV29-1; tentative D call: TRBD1 (5 bases). Deletions cut 3 bases from V and 0 bases from J, with 8 bases between. This CDR3 is 14 amino acids long. Germline values: CDR1 SQVTM, CDR2 ANQGSEA.

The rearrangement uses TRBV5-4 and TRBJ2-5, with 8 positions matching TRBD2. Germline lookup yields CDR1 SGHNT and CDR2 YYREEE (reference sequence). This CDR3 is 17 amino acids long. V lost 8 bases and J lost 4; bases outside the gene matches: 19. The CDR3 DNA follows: TGTGCCAGTCGGGGGGGAGGGCCTACCTCGAGGAGAGAGACCCAGTACTTC. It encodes CASRGGGPTSRRETQYF.

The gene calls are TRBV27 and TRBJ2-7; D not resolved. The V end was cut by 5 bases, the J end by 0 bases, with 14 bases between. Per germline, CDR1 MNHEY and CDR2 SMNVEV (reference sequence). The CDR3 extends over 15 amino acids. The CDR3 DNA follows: TGTGCCAGCAGTCCCCGCGCCTTAAACTCCTACGAGCAGTACTTC. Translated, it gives CASSPRALNSYEQYF.

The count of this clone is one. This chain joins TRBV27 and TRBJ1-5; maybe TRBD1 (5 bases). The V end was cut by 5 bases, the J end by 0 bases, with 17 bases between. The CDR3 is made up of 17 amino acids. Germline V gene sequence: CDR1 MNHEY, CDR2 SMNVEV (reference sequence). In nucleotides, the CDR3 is TGTGCCAGCAGTCCAAGACAGTTTTCTGATAGCAATCAGCCCCAGCATTTT. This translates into CASSPRQFSDSNQPQHF.

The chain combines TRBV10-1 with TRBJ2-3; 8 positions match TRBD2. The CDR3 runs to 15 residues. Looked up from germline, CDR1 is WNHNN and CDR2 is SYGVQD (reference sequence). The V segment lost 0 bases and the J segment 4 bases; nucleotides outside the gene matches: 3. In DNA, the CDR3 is TGCGCCAGCAGTGAGTCCAGCGGGAGCTCAGATACGCAGTATTTT. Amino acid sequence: CASSESSGSSDTQYF.

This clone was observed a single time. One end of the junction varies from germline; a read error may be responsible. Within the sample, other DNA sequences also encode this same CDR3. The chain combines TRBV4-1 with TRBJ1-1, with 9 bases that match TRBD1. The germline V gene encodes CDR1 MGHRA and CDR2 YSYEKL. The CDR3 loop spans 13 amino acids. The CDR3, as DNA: TGCGCCAGCAGAGGGACAGGGCGAACTGAAGCCTTCTTT. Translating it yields CASRGTGRTEAFF.

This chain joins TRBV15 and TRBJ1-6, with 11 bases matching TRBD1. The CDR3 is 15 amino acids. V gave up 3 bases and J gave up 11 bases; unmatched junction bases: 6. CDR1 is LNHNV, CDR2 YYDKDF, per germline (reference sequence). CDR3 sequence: CATSRGQGVNPPLHF. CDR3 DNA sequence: TGTGCCACCAGCAGGGGACAGGGGGTAAATCCACCCCTCCACTTT.

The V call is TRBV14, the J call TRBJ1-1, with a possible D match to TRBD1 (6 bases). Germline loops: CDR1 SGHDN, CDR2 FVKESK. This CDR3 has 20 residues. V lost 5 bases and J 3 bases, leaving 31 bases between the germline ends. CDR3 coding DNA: TGTGCCAGCAGCAAAACAGGGAGAGGTTCTTCGGTCTTCGGATACACTGAAGCTTTCTTT. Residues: CASSKTGRGSSVFGYTEAFF.

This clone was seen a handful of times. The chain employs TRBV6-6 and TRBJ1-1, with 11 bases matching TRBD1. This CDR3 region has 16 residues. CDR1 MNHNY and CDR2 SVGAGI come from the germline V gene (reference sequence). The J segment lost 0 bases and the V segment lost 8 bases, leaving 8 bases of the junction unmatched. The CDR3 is CASLPGTGGMNTEAFF. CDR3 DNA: TGTGCCAGCTTACCTGGGACAGGGGGAATGAACACTGAAGCTTTCTTT.